These T cell receptor beta chains were read from a single sample in a study of identical twins. TCRdb ran MiXCR on the 5' RACE reads and lists one entry per CDR3 protein. The data contain about 890,000 distinct CDR3 sequences, roughly an eighth of them seen just once; the ten biggest clones take up 1.5% to 2%. The sample also formed part of further work on yellow fever vaccine responses in identical twins.

The specimen sequenced was PBMCs. The source of these receptors is a woman aged 18-29 years in good health. CDR3s include the opening cysteine and the closing phenylalanine or tryptophan. The D gene is left open where the match is weak. The listing skips clone size in some rows; elsewhere it reads once, few, many or a size class.

abundance	d_gene	v_gene	j_gene	CDR3aa	CDR3nt
few	NA	TRBV6-5	TRBJ2-7	CASSYAGRSAAYEQYF	TGTGCCAGCAGTTACGCAGGACGGTCTGCCGCGTACGAGCAGTACTTC
NA	TRBD1	TRBV9	TRBJ1-1	CASSVLRTGGETEAFF	TGTGCCAGCAGCGTACTACGGACAGGGGGCGAGACTGAAGCTTTCTTT
few	TRBD2	TRBV24-1	TRBJ2-5	CATSDKTSGRVVETQYF	TGTGCCACCAGTGATAAGACTAGCGGGAGGGTCGTGGAGACCCAGTACTTC
many	NA	TRBV12-3/TRBV12-4	TRBJ1-3	CASRYSGRSSGNTIYF	TGTGCCAGCAGGTACTCTGGACGCAGCTCTGGAAACACCATATATTTT
many	NA	TRBV2	TRBJ2-5	CASSEAGVMETQYF	TGTGCCAGCAGTGAAGCGGGAGTTATGGAGACCCAGTACTTC
few	NA	TRBV13	TRBJ2-1	CASSFFRESDYNEQFF	TGTGCCAGCAGCTTCTTTCGGGAGAGTGATTACAATGAGCAGTTCTTC
NA	TRBD2	TRBV4-1	TRBJ2-1	CASSQEASGRFDEQFF	TGCGCCAGCAGCCAAGAGGCTAGCGGGAGATTCGATGAGCAGTTCTTC
many	NA	TRBV7-9	TRBJ2-3	CASSLGTTDTQYF	TGTGCCAGCAGCTTAGGAACCACAGATACGCAGTATTTT
NA	NA	TRBV10-2	TRBJ2-3	CASSESLTTDTQYF	TGCGCCAGCAGTGAGTCGTTGACCACAGATACGCAGTATTTT
NA	NA	TRBV29-1	TRBJ1-1	CSADWGAGEAFF	TGCAGCGCCGACTGGGGTGCGGGTGAAGCTTTCTTT
NA	TRBD1	TRBV7-6	TRBJ1-1	CASSSRGDQNTEAFF	TGTGCCAGCAGCTCCAGGGGGGACCAGAACACTGAAGCTTTCTTT
NA	NA	TRBV6-4	TRBJ2-1	CATSSPPRNNEQFF	TGTGCCACCTCGAGCCCCCCGAGGAACAATGAGCAGTTCTTC
NA	TRBD1	TRBV12-5	TRBJ1-3	CASGLGQGGGNTIYF	TGTGCTAGTGGTTTGGGACAGGGGGGAGGAAACACCATATATTTT
few	TRBD2	TRBV4-2	TRBJ2-1	CASSQEALAGYNEQFF	TGTGCCAGCAGCCAAGAGGCACTAGCGGGATACAATGAGCAGTTCTTC
few	NA	TRBV6-5	TRBJ2-3	CASSTSTSGGQDTQYF	NA
few	TRBD1	TRBV7-8	TRBJ2-2	CASSLGQGKNTGELFF	TGTGCCAGCAGCTTAGGACAGGGGAAGAACACCGGGGAGCTGTTTTTT
NA	TRBD1	TRBV18	TRBJ2-7	CASSPPTGQGVYEQYF	TGTGCCAGCTCACCACCAACGGGACAGGGGGTGTACGAGCAGTACTTC
NA	TRBD1	TRBV3-1	TRBJ2-5	CASSQSGTATIPYQETQYF	TGTGCCAGCAGCCAATCCGGGACAGCTACTATCCCGTACCAAGAGACCCAGTACTTC
few	NA	TRBV20-1	TRBJ1-4	CSARDQGYISTNEKLFF	TGCAGTGCTAGAGATCAGGGATACATATCAACTAATGAAAAACTGTTTTTT
many	NA	TRBV7-9	TRBJ1-1	CASSFSGTEAFF	TGTGCCAGCAGCTTTTCGGGGACTGAAGCTTTCTTT
few	NA	TRBV3-1	TRBJ2-7	CASSQSTAEQYF	TGTGCCAGCAGCCAATCCACAGCCGAGCAGTACTTC
NA	TRBD1	TRBV3-1	TRBJ1-1	CASSLTGSWTF	TGTGCCAGCAGCCTGACAGGGAGCTGGACCTTT
many	NA	TRBV12-3/TRBV12-4	TRBJ2-5	CASSSRTGGETQYF	TGTGCCAGCAGTTCCCGGACCGGCGGGGAGACCCAGTACTTC
NA	TRBD1	TRBV4-1	TRBJ1-5	CASSQAGQGRPSNQPQHF	TGCGCCAGCAGCCAAGCGGGACAGGGCCGACCTAGCAATCAGCCCCAGCATTTT
few	NA	TRBV12-3/TRBV12-4	TRBJ2-1	CASSPQGRGDSFF	TGTGCCAGCAGTCCCCAAGGCCGGGGTGACTCGTTCTTC
few	TRBD2	TRBV5-1	TRBJ2-3	CASSLPRGLAGLTDTQYF	TGCGCCAGCAGCCTGCCAAGGGGACTAGCGGGACTCACAGATACGCAGTATTTT
few	TRBD1	TRBV29-1	TRBJ1-2	CSVGSTTGQGGYGYTF	TGCAGCGTTGGGTCGACTACCGGACAGGGCGGCTATGGCTACACCTTC
few	TRBD2	TRBV9	TRBJ2-1	CASRSGGRLVF	TGTGCCAGCCGTTCGGGGGGGAGATTAGTCTTC
NA	NA	TRBV29-1	TRBJ2-1	CSVEGWTGRGYNEQFF	TGCAGCGTTGAAGGATGGACTGGAAGAGGGTACAATGAGCAGTTCTTC
few	TRBD2	TRBV12-3/TRBV12-4	TRBJ2-1	CASSLYPKAKSGNPNNEQFF	TGTGCCAGCAGTTTATACCCAAAGGCAAAAAGCGGGAACCCTAACAATGAGCAGTTCTTC
few	NA	TRBV11-2	TRBJ2-4	CASSTQDNQNIQYF	TGTGCCAGCAGCACCCAGGACAATCAAAACATTCAGTACTTC
many	TRBD1	TRBV20-1	TRBJ1-5	CSAGQGNQPQHF	TGCAGTGCGGGACAGGGGAATCAGCCCCAGCATTTT
many	NA	TRBV12-3/TRBV12-4	TRBJ1-2	CASSLSGYTF	TGTGCCAGCAGTTTAAGTGGCTACACCTTC
few	NA	TRBV3-1	TRBJ1-1	CASSQDYTGSSTEAFF	TGTGCCAGCAGCCAAGATTATACAGGGTCTTCAACTGAAGCTTTCTTT
many	NA	TRBV5-1	TRBJ2-7	CASSKGDWNLYEQYF	TGCGCCAGCAGCAAGGGGGACTGGAACCTCTACGAGCAGTACTTC
many	NA	TRBV15	TRBJ2-2	CATSRDLAEWRAGELFF	TGTGCCACCAGCAGAGATTTGGCAGAATGGAGGGCCGGGGAGCTGTTTTTT
many	NA	TRBV12-3/TRBV12-4	TRBJ1-1	CASYVGNTEAFF	TGTGCCAGCTATGTGGGGAACACTGAAGCTTTCTTT
few	NA	TRBV5-1	TRBJ2-3	CASSFRDASTDTQYF	TGCGCCAGCAGCTTCCGGGACGCAAGCACAGATACGCAGTATTTT
NA	TRBD1	TRBV6-5	TRBJ2-5	CASSYSTGGQTQYF	TGTGCCAGCAGTTACTCGACAGGGGGGCAGACCCAGTACTTC
many	NA	TRBV5-1	TRBJ2-2	CASSPAANTGELFF	TGCGCCAGCAGCCCCGCGGCCAACACCGGGGAGCTGTTTTTT
few	NA	TRBV28	TRBJ1-5	CASSLLQGGRNQPQHF	TGTGCCAGCAGTTTGCTCCAAGGGGGTCGAAATCAGCCCCAGCATTTT
NA	TRBD1	TRBV3-1	TRBJ2-1	CASSRDRVVHNEQFF	TGTGCCAGCAGCCGGGACAGGGTTGTTCACAATGAGCAGTTCTTC
few	NA	TRBV28	TRBJ2-1	CASRTTSYNEQFF	TGTGCCAGCAGGACCACTAGCTACAATGAGCAGTTCTTC
many	TRBD1	TRBV2	TRBJ1-3	CASSVGQHSGNTIYF	TGTGCCAGCAGTGTGGGACAGCACTCTGGAAACACCATATATTTT
many	TRBD1	TRBV5-1	TRBJ1-5	CASSRTGDKDQPQHF	TGCGCCAGCAGCCGGACAGGGGATAAGGATCAGCCCCAGCATTTT
NA	NA	TRBV2	TRBJ1-1	CASRFDRRGAFF	TGTGCCAGCAGGTTCGACAGGCGCGGAGCTTTCTTT
few	TRBD1	TRBV20-1	TRBJ2-7	CSAQSGGRYEQYF	TGCAGTGCCCAATCAGGGGGCCGCTACGAGCAGTACTTC
few	NA	TRBV2	TRBJ2-5	CASSEKTGGETQYF	TGTGCCAGCAGTGAAAAGACTGGGGGAGAGACCCAGTACTTC
NA	TRBD2	TRBV27	TRBJ2-2	CASSRASGMGSRELFF	TGTGCCAGCAGCCGCGCTAGCGGGATGGGCTCCCGGGAGCTGTTTTTT